The rows below give T cell receptor beta chains drawn from one sample of a study of blood T cell repertoires in COVID-19. Data came from immunoSEQ multiplex PCR; TCRdb stores just in-frame clones and leaves some out. The sample yields roughly 120,000 clones, 75% to 90% seen once. The material sequenced was peripheral blood. These receptors all stem from a woman aged 55-69 years with COVID-19, enrolled during active disease. The CDR3 runs from the conserved cysteine through the conserved F or W. A D gene is named only where the DNA matches it firmly. A clone size is listed for some rows: how often the clone was seen (once, few, many), or a class if it is expanded.

clone_size: .
v_call: TRBV3-1/TRBV3-2
j_call: TRBJ1-4
d_call: TRBD1
cdr3_nt: TGTGCCAGCAGCCCCTCGACAGGGTATGAAAAACTGTTTTTT
cdr3_aa: CASSPSTGYEKLFF

clone_size: .
v_call: TRBV5-8
j_call: TRBJ1-3
d_call: .
cdr3_nt: TGTGCCAGCAGCCTCTACTCTGGAAACACCATATATTTT
cdr3_aa: CASSLYSGNTIYF

clone_size: .
v_call: TRBV4-1
j_call: TRBJ2-2
d_call: .
cdr3_nt: TGCGCCAGCAGCCAAGATGTTGGGGGCGCGAACACCGGGGAGCTGTTTTTT
cdr3_aa: CASSQDVGGANTGELFF

clone_size: .
v_call: TRBV5-5
j_call: TRBJ2-5
d_call: TRBD1
cdr3_nt: TGTGCCAGCAGCTTGGGGGACAGGGAGGAGACCCAGTACTTC
cdr3_aa: CASSLGDREETQYF

clone_size: .
v_call: TRBV6-2/TRBV6-3
j_call: TRBJ2-2
d_call: TRBD2
cdr3_nt: TGTGCCAGCAGTAGCGGGGGGAACACCGGGGAGCTGTTTTTT
cdr3_aa: CASSSGGNTGELFF

clone_size: .
v_call: TRBV24-1
j_call: TRBJ1-4
d_call: .
cdr3_nt: TGTGCCACCAGTTCCCCTCTGGGGGGAGGTAATGAAAAACTGTTTTTT
cdr3_aa: CATSSPLGGGNEKLFF

clone_size: .
v_call: TRBV15
j_call: TRBJ2-7
d_call: .
cdr3_nt: TGTGCCACCAGCAGTACAGCTTCCTACGAGCAGTACTTC
cdr3_aa: CATSSTASYEQYF

clone_size: .
v_call: TRBV5-4
j_call: TRBJ1-6
d_call: .
cdr3_nt: TGTGCCAGCAGCTTGGGGACCAGGGGTTCACCCCTCCACTTT
cdr3_aa: CASSLGTRGSPLHF

clone_size: once
v_call: TRBV27
j_call: TRBJ2-5
d_call: .
cdr3_nt: TGTGCCAGCAGTCCCTCCCGACAGTACCAAGAGACCCAGTACTTC
cdr3_aa: CASSPSRQYQETQYF

clone_size: .
v_call: TRBV2
j_call: TRBJ1-1
d_call: .
cdr3_nt: TGTGCCAGCAGGTCAGGGGCTTCGGGAGCTTTCTTT
cdr3_aa: CASRSGASGAFF

clone_size: .
v_call: TRBV7-9
j_call: TRBJ1-1
d_call: .
cdr3_nt: TGTGCCAGCACCGAACCAGGGAACACTGAAGCTTTCTTT
cdr3_aa: CASTEPGNTEAFF

clone_size: .
v_call: TRBV2
j_call: TRBJ1-1
d_call: .
cdr3_nt: TGTGCCAGCAGTGAACAGGGGATGGCCACTGAAGCTTTCTTT
cdr3_aa: CASSEQGMATEAFF

clone_size: .
v_call: TRBV19
j_call: TRBJ1-5
d_call: .
cdr3_nt: TGTGCCAGCCATCGAGATCTTGGCAATCAGCCCCAGCATTTT
cdr3_aa: CASHRDLGNQPQHF

clone_size: .
v_call: TRBV4-1
j_call: TRBJ1-1
d_call: .
cdr3_nt: TGCGCCAGCAGCCAAGTTCCCAGTGTGAACACTGAAGCTTTCTTT
cdr3_aa: CASSQVPSVNTEAFF

clone_size: .
v_call: TRBV6-1
j_call: TRBJ1-2
d_call: TRBD1
cdr3_nt: TGTGCCAGCAGTGACCCCAGCAGGGGGCGTAGCTACACCTTC
cdr3_aa: CASSDPSRGRSYTF

clone_size: .
v_call: TRBV19
j_call: TRBJ1-5
d_call: TRBD1
cdr3_nt: TGTGCCAGTAGCCCAGGGGGCGGTTGGAATCAGCCCCAGCATTTT
cdr3_aa: CASSPGGGWNQPQHF

clone_size: .
v_call: TRBV18
j_call: TRBJ1-3
d_call: .
cdr3_nt: TGTGCCAGCTCACCTAACGGACGGCGGGCTGGAAACACCATATATTTT
cdr3_aa: CASSPNGRRAGNTIYF

clone_size: .
v_call: TRBV13
j_call: TRBJ2-5
d_call: TRBD2
cdr3_nt: TGTGCCAGCAGCCTCCCGGGGGGGCGGGTTGGAGAGACCCAGTACTTC
cdr3_aa: CASSLPGGRVGETQYF

clone_size: .
v_call: TRBV7-9
j_call: TRBJ1-4
d_call: .
cdr3_nt: TGTGCCAGCAGCTTAGGTATGATCAGGGAAGAAAAACTGTTTTTT
cdr3_aa: CASSLGMIREEKLFF

clone_size: .
v_call: TRBV5-4
j_call: TRBJ1-2
d_call: TRBD1
cdr3_nt: TGTGCCAGCAGTAGGGACAGGCTTTATGGCTACACCTTC
cdr3_aa: CASSRDRLYGYTF

clone_size: .
v_call: TRBV5-1
j_call: TRBJ2-7
d_call: TRBD2
cdr3_nt: TGCGCCAGCAGCCCCCTAGCGGGAAGCTCCTACGAGCAGTACTTC
cdr3_aa: CASSPLAGSSYEQYF

clone_size: .
v_call: TRBV5-4
j_call: TRBJ2-1
d_call: .
cdr3_nt: TGTGCCAGCAGTGACTCCTATCATGATGAGCAGTTCTTC
cdr3_aa: CASSDSYHDEQFF

clone_size: .
v_call: TRBV4-1
j_call: TRBJ2-7
d_call: TRBD1
cdr3_nt: TGCGCCAGCAGCCAAATCTGGGACAGGGCCTACGAGCAGTACTTC
cdr3_aa: CASSQIWDRAYEQYF

clone_size: .
v_call: TRBV30
j_call: TRBJ2-3
d_call: TRBD1
cdr3_nt: TGTGCCTGGAGGGACAGGATCACAGATACGCAGTATTTT
cdr3_aa: CAWRDRITDTQYF

clone_size: .
v_call: TRBV4-1
j_call: TRBJ1-1
d_call: TRBD1
cdr3_nt: TGCGCCAGCAGCCAATTTGAGGGGGCCCTCCACATAAACACTGAAGCTTTCTTT
cdr3_aa: CASSQFEGALHINTEAFF

clone_size: .
v_call: TRBV2
j_call: TRBJ1-2
d_call: TRBD1
cdr3_nt: TGTGCCAGCAGTGAAATGGCTTACAGGGGGAACGGCTACACCTTC
cdr3_aa: CASSEMAYRGNGYTF

clone_size: once
v_call: TRBV3-1/TRBV3-2
j_call: TRBJ2-3
d_call: TRBD2
cdr3_nt: TGTGCCACCGAGCCGGGACTAGCGGGGGGCCCGTTGGATACGCAGTATTTT
cdr3_aa: CATEPGLAGGPLDTQYF

clone_size: .
v_call: TRBV7-9
j_call: TRBJ1-4
d_call: .
cdr3_nt: TGTGCCAGCAGCTTAGGTAACGGTGCAACTAATGAAAAACTGTTTTTT
cdr3_aa: CASSLGNGATNEKLFF

clone_size: .
v_call: TRBV2
j_call: TRBJ1-1
d_call: TRBD1
cdr3_nt: TGTGCCAGCAGCATGGGACAGGCGCACACTGAAGCTTTCTTT
cdr3_aa: CASSMGQAHTEAFF

clone_size: .
v_call: TRBV15
j_call: TRBJ2-3
d_call: .
cdr3_nt: TGTGCCACCAGCACAGGGCGCGGATACGGCACAGATACGCAGTATTTT
cdr3_aa: CATSTGRGYGTDTQYF

clone_size: .
v_call: TRBV5-1
j_call: TRBJ1-5
d_call: TRBD1
cdr3_nt: TGCGCCAGCAGCTTGGAGCCGCAGGGGGATAGCAATCAGCCCCAGCATTTT
cdr3_aa: CASSLEPQGDSNQPQHF

clone_size: .
v_call: TRBV27
j_call: TRBJ1-2
d_call: .
cdr3_nt: TGTGCCAGCAGTTTAGGGGGGGGAGGCTATGGCTACACCTTC
cdr3_aa: CASSLGGGGYGYTF

clone_size: .
v_call: TRBV2
j_call: TRBJ1-1
d_call: .
cdr3_nt: TGTGCCAGCAGAGGGGGGGTTGGCACTGAAGCTTTCTTT
cdr3_aa: CASRGGVGTEAFF

clone_size: .
v_call: TRBV1
j_call: TRBJ2-3
d_call: .
cdr3_nt: TGCACCAGCAGCCAAGATCGAGGCAGGGGGCCCCTTCAGGTTCCAGATACGCAGTATTTT
cdr3_aa: CTSSQDRGRGPLQVPDTQYF

clone_size: few
v_call: TRBV12-5
j_call: TRBJ2-5
d_call: .
cdr3_nt: TGTGCTAGTGGCTCAGGGGAGCAAGAGACCCAGTACTTC
cdr3_aa: CASGSGEQETQYF

clone_size: .
v_call: TRBV11-2
j_call: TRBJ2-5
d_call: .
cdr3_nt: TGTGCCAGCAGCTTAGGGGGCAGGCAAGAGACCCAGTACTTC
cdr3_aa: CASSLGGRQETQYF

clone_size: .
v_call: TRBV2
j_call: TRBJ1-2
d_call: TRBD1
cdr3_nt: TGTGCCAGCAGTGATACAGGGGCCAACTATGGCTACACCTTC
cdr3_aa: CASSDTGANYGYTF

clone_size: .
v_call: TRBV18
j_call: TRBJ1-6
d_call: .
cdr3_nt: TGTGCCAGCTCACCGTCCGGGGGGGACTATAATTCACCCCTCCACTTT
cdr3_aa: CASSPSGGDYNSPLHF

clone_size: .
v_call: TRBV5-1
j_call: TRBJ1-2
d_call: .
cdr3_nt: TGCGCCAGCAGCTTGTCAGGGTTCGGCTATGGCTACACCTTC
cdr3_aa: CASSLSGFGYGYTF

clone_size: .
v_call: TRBV5-1
j_call: TRBJ1-4
d_call: TRBD1
cdr3_nt: TGCGCCAGCAGCTCCCAGGGGGGCCATGAAAAACTGTTTTTT
cdr3_aa: CASSSQGGHEKLFF

clone_size: .
v_call: TRBV18
j_call: TRBJ1-3
d_call: .
cdr3_nt: TGTGCCAGCTCACCGAACACAGAATCCTCCGGAAACACCATATATTTT
cdr3_aa: CASSPNTESSGNTIYF

clone_size: .
v_call: TRBV5-1
j_call: TRBJ1-2
d_call: TRBD1
cdr3_nt: TGCGCCAGCAGCTTTTCTAACCTTCCGGGACAGGTCTATGGCTACACCTTC
cdr3_aa: CASSFSNLPGQVYGYTF

clone_size: .
v_call: TRBV21-1
j_call: TRBJ1-1
d_call: .
cdr3_nt: TGTGCCAGCAGCAAAGCACCGGGAAAGTGCTCGAACACTGAAGCTTTCTTT
cdr3_aa: CASSKAPGKCSNTEAFF

clone_size: once
v_call: TRBV9
j_call: TRBJ1-1
d_call: TRBD1
cdr3_nt: TGTGCCAGCAGCGTAGCGCCCCAGGGGGTGGTCACTGAAGCTTTCTTT
cdr3_aa: CASSVAPQGVVTEAFF